The 27 T cell receptor beta chains listed next were all sequenced from one sample in a study of cytomegalovirus exposure and HLA in healthy donors (TCRdb year 2017). Libraries were built with the immunoSEQ multiplex PCR assay. What TCRdb holds here is the immuneACCESS table cut down to in-frame rearrangements. Part of the clones is not present; checked against another copy, under half of the missing clones reflect an unresolved V gene, and the others are unexplained. The sample contains tens of thousands of clones, 84% of them found a single time. The ten largest clones take up about 12% of the sample. Sequenced input: PBMCs. These receptors originate from a woman aged 18 to 35 in good health and CMV-seropositive.

The genes are TRBV6-5 and TRBJ1-3; D perhaps matches TRBD1 (6 bases). The CDR3 has 13 amino acids. CDR1 is MNHEY and CDR2 is SVGAGI in the germline V gene. Trimming removed 7 bases from V and 0 bases from J, with 7 bases in between. CDR3 coding DNA: TGTGCCAGCACAGGGGACTCTGGAAACACCATATATTTT. The encoded protein is CASTGDSGNTIYF.

The V gene is TRBV2, the J gene TRBJ1-5, with D possibly TRBD1 on 6 matching bases. Per the germline V gene, CDR1 is SNHLY and CDR2 is FYNNEI. There are 14 residues in the CDR3. V was shortened by 5 bases and J by 4 bases, with 12 bases between the two germline ends. CDR3 in DNA: TGTGCCAGCAGTCCGGGACACCCAAATCAGCCCCAGCATTTT. This encodes CASSPGHPNQPQHF.

The chain couples TRBV4-1 to TRBJ2-1, with D tentatively TRBD1 (6 bases). The CDR3 spans 18 residues. CDR1 MGHRA and CDR2 YSYEKL come from the germline V gene. Trimming pared 3 bases from V and 2 bases from J, leaving 20 bases between. The CDR3 nucleotides read TGCGCCAGCAGCCAGCAGCCCGGGACACAGGGACCCTACAATGAGCAGTTCTTC. This encodes CASSQQPGTQGPYNEQFF.

With respect to this clone: A much larger clone differs from this one at a single base, so this may be a read error. J is TRBJ2-7 and V is TRBV5-5; the match to TRBD1 covers 7 bases. CDR1 SGHKS and CDR2 YYEKEE come from the germline V gene (reference sequence). Trimming at V came to 3 bases and at J to 0 bases, leaving 0 bases not matched to a gene. The length of the CDR3 is 13 residues. For the CDR3, the DNA is TGTGCCAGCAGCTGGACAGGCTCCTACGAGCAGTACTTC. Amino acids: CASSWTGSYEQYF.

The chain carries TRBV18 and TRBJ2-7, with D perhaps TRBD1 (6 bases). V lost 3 bases and J 1 base, leaving 16 bases between the germline ends. The CDR3 is 16 residues long. CDR1 and CDR2 (germline): KGHSH, LQKENI. CDR3 loop: CASSPSGTNPSYEQYF. CDR3 nucleotide sequence: TGTGCCAGCTCACCCTCCGGGACAAACCCTTCCTACGAGCAGTACTTC.

The chain couples TRBV2 to TRBJ1-1; 8 nucleotides agree with TRBD1. The CDR3 has 15 amino acids. Trimming removed 10 bases from V and 5 bases from J; junction bases left unmatched: 15. The germline V gene encodes CDR1 SNHLY and CDR2 FYNNEI. This CDR3 is CAIPRLGQGTTEAFF. CDR3 DNA: TGTGCCATACCCCGTCTCGGACAGGGTACTACTGAAGCTTTCTTT.

This clone occurred once. This rearrangement joins TRBV25-1 to TRBJ1-4; D is unclear. Deletions cut 3 bases from V and 5 bases from J, with 13 bases between. From germline, CDR1 is MGHDK and CDR2 SYGVNS. This CDR3 is built from 15 residues. The CDR3 protein is CASSEQYSPNEKLFF. CDR3 DNA sequence: TGTGCCAGCAGTGAGCAATACAGTCCGAATGAAAAACTGTTTTTT.

Comments on this clone: One end of the junction varies from germline; a read error may be responsible. The chain employs TRBV7-8 and TRBJ1-2; possible D gene TRBD1, 6 bases. In germline, CDR1 is SGHVS, CDR2 FQNEAQ. There are 14 residues in the CDR3. CDR3 nucleotide sequence: TGTGCCAGCAGTTTAGGCGGCACAGGGCGAGGCTACACCTTC. Translated: CASSLGGTGRGYTF.

The chain employs TRBV5-1 and TRBJ2-1, with 8 bases fitting TRBD1. J was trimmed by 8 bases and V by 4 bases; bases with no gene match: 11. CDR1 and CDR2 (germline): SGHRS, YFSETQ. The CDR3 is 15 amino acids. CDR3 in DNA: TGCGCCAGCAGCGATATGGGACAGGTCGTCGATGAGCAGTTCTTC. Translated, it gives CASSDMGQVVDEQFF.

This chain uses TRBV19 with TRBJ2-7, with 10 nucleotides matching TRBD1. From germline, CDR1 is LNHDA and CDR2 SQIVND (reference sequence). The CDR3 has 13 residues. Trimming took 3 bases from V and 6 from J; bases not matched to a gene: 2. The CDR3 coding sequence is TGTGCCAGTAGTATCGGGACAGGGGTCGAGCAGTACTTC. Amino acid sequence: CASSIGTGVEQYF.

J is TRBJ1-2 and V is TRBV7-3; maybe TRBD1 (6 bases). Germline CDR1 is SGHTA and CDR2 is FQGTGA. The V gene lost 0 bases and the J gene lost 1 base, with 12 bases spanning the gap. The CDR3 extends over 16 amino acids. The CDR3 nucleotides read TGTGCCAGCAGCTTAACTGGCACAGGGAGTAACTATGGCTACACCTTC. The encoded protein is CASSLTGTGSNYGYTF.

This clone occurred once. The chain carries TRBV13 and TRBJ2-2; 8 nucleotides match TRBD1. The CDR3 runs 17 residues. V lost 3 bases and J lost 0; bases outside the gene matches: 6. Per germline, CDR1 PRHDT and CDR2 FYEKMQ (reference sequence). The CDR3 protein is CASSFRQGSANTGELFF. The CDR3 coding sequence is TGTGCCAGCAGCTTCAGACAGGGGTCGGCGAACACCGGGGAGCTGTTTTTT. Drawing the rest from reference TRBV13 and TRBJ2-2, the complete variable domain is AAGVIQSPRHLIKEKRETATLKCYPIPRHDTVYWYQQGPGQDPQFLISFYEKMQSDKGSIPDRFSAQQFSDYHSELNMSSLELGDSALYFCASSFRQGSANTGELFFGEGSRLTVL.

The chain carries TRBV28 and TRBJ1-2; 8 bases align to TRBD1. Germline V gene lookup returns CDR1 MDHEN and CDR2 SYDVKM. V shed 5 bases and J 5 bases; nucleotides not matched to a gene: 7. The CDR3 totals 14 residues. This CDR3 is CASSRQGSGYGYTF. The CDR3 DNA reads TGTGCCAGCAGTAGACAGGGGAGTGGGTATGGCTACACCTTC.

This sequence joins TRBV7-6 and TRBJ2-5; D might be TRBD2 (5 bases). Germline CDR1 SGHVS, CDR2 FNYEAQ. The CDR3 has 13 residues. V was trimmed by 2 bases and J by 9 bases, leaving 13 bases between them. The CDR3 is CASSLSPLRAQYF. CDR3 DNA: TGTGCCAGCAGCTTAAGTCCCTTGAGGGCCCAGTACTTC.

This rearrangement joins TRBV7-2 to TRBJ2-7, with TRBD2 matching over 11 bases. J gave up 2 bases and V 5 bases, and 8 bases lay outside the gene matches. The CDR3 is made up of 16 amino acids. Germline lookup yields CDR1 SGHTA and CDR2 FQGNSA. The CDR3 DNA follows: TGTGCCAGCAGCCCCGATAGCGGGGGGGCCGCCTACGAGCAGTACTTC. It translates to CASSPDSGGAAYEQYF.

Only one count was recorded for this clone. The chain joins TRBV4-3 to TRBJ1-1, with D tentatively TRBD1 (5 bases). Deletions cut 0 bases from V and 4 bases from J, with 9 bases between. The CDR3 consists of 14 residues. Germline V gene lookup returns CDR1 LGHNA and CDR2 YSLEER. The CDR3 loop reads CASSQDYGGTEAFF. CDR3 coding DNA: TGCGCCAGCAGCCAAGATTACGGGGGCACTGAAGCTTTCTTT.

The chain recombines TRBV6-5 with TRBJ2-5; perhaps TRBD1 as D (5 bases). The V and J ends lost 6 bases and 2 bases respectively, with 10 bases between them. Germline CDR1 reads MNHEY; CDR2 reads SVGAGI. This CDR3 has 13 residues. The DNA of the CDR3 is TGTGCCAGCAGCCAAGGGGTACAAGAGACCCAGTACTTC. Amino acids: CASSQGVQETQYF.

This rearrangement joins TRBV5-1 to TRBJ2-5; 13 bases line up with TRBD2. CDR1 SGHRS and CDR2 YFSETQ come from the germline V gene. Trimming cost V 2 bases and J 1 base; bases outside gene matches: 2. CDR3 length: 16 residues. The CDR3 nucleotides read TGCGCCAGCAGCTTTACTAGCGGGGGGGTCCAAGAGACCCAGTACTTC. It yields the protein CASSFTSGGVQETQYF.

The V gene is TRBV2, the J gene TRBJ2-5, with 8 nucleotides matching TRBD2. Trimming took 2 bases from V and 4 from J; bases not matched to a gene: 9. CDR3 length: 16 residues. In germline, CDR1 is SNHLY, CDR2 FYNNEI. The DNA for the CDR3 is TGTGCCAGCAGTGAATGGCGGGGGGCCACGGGAGAGACCCAGTACTTC. Amino acids: CASSEWRGATGETQYF.

A few counts support this clone. CDR3 sequence (DNA): TGTGCCAGCAGCTTAGCGCGCCACGAGCAGTACTTC. Translation gives CASSLARHEQYF. The V and J genes are TRBV7-2 and TRBJ2-7; D unclear. Germline V gives CDR1 SGHTA, CDR2 FQGNSA. The germline V and J ends were trimmed by 0 bases and 5 bases, with 5 bases remaining between them. The length of the CDR3 is 12 residues.

The chain carries TRBV7-6 and TRBJ2-1; weak D call: TRBD2 (7 bases). Germline V lookup: CDR1 SGHVS, CDR2 FNYEAQ. CDR3 length: 13 residues. Trimming pared 8 bases from V and 10 bases from J, leaving 18 bases between. The CDR3: CASDNAGAGEQFF. The CDR3 nucleotides read TGTGCCAGCGACAACGCGGGGGCAGGAGAGCAGTTCTTC.

This clone showed up just once. The rearrangement uses TRBV7-2 and TRBJ2-5, with 8 bases matching TRBD1. The CDR3 is 14 amino acids. V shed 5 bases, J shed 5 bases, and the junction held 7 bases outside the gene matches. Germline loops: CDR1 SGHTA, CDR2 FQGNSA. For the CDR3, the DNA is TGTGCCAGCAGCGTTGGACAGGGACGCGAGACCCAGTACTTC. As protein: CASSVGQGRETQYF.

This chain uses TRBV27 with TRBJ2-7; 7 positions match TRBD2. Germline-derived CDR1 and CDR2 are MNHEY and SMNVEV (reference sequence). The CDR3 is made up of 14 amino acids. Trimming at V came to 4 bases and at J to 7 bases, leaving 10 bases not matched to a gene. In DNA, the CDR3 is TGTGCCAGCAGTTCCGGACGGGGGGAGAGGGAGCAGTACTTC. As protein: CASSSGRGEREQYF.

This clone was picked up one time. The rearrangement links TRBV9 to TRBJ2-1; TRBD1 matches at 8 bases. Germline-derived CDR1 and CDR2 are SGDLS and YYNGEE. The CDR3 extends over 14 amino acids. V trimming: 3 bases; J trimming: 9 bases; junction bases outside the gene matches: 8. The chain's CDR3 is CASSDGQGATEQFF. The CDR3 nucleotides read TGTGCCAGCAGCGACGGTCAGGGGGCGACTGAGCAGTTCTTC.

This clone was counted only a few times. The chain combines TRBV28 with TRBJ1-6, with 7 bases that match TRBD1. The CDR3 totals 13 residues. CDR1 MDHEN and CDR2 SYDVKM come from the germline V gene. The V gene end was trimmed by 6 bases and the J gene end by 10 bases; junction bases not matched to a gene: 6. The CDR3 nucleotides are TGTGCCAGCAGGCCAGGGGGTGAATCACCCCTCCACTTT. Translation gives CASRPGGESPLHF.

The J gene is TRBJ2-7, the V gene TRBV27; 8 nucleotides align to TRBD2. Germline CDR1 is MNHEY and CDR2 is SMNVEV (reference sequence). With V trimmed by 4 bases and J by 4 bases, 9 bases remained unmatched. The CDR3 loop spans 15 amino acids. The CDR3 region is CASSSRGLEIYEQYF. For the CDR3, the DNA is TGTGCCAGCAGTTCTCGGGGACTAGAGATATACGAGCAGTACTTC.

V and J are TRBV9 and TRBJ2-2; 8 positions agree with TRBD1. The CDR3 has 16 residues. J lost 0 bases, V lost 4 bases, and 5 bases had no gene match. Germline CDR1 SGDLS, CDR2 YYNGEE. This CDR3 reads CASSISTGANTGELFF. CDR3 in DNA: TGTGCCAGCAGCATTTCGACAGGGGCGAACACCGGGGAGCTGTTTTTT.